The 24 T cell receptor beta chains below all came from one sample that was sequenced in a study of beta chain features in type 1 diabetes (dated by TCRdb to the late 2010s). Receptors were amplified or captured by the immunoSEQ multiplex PCR assay. All of the isolated RNA was reverse transcribed with the High Capacity cDNA Reverse Transcription Kit, so expressed TCRB transcripts were sequenced. Held by TCRdb, this immuneACCESS table contains in-frame sequences only and omits some clones. Under half of the omission traces to an unresolved V gene where checked; the cause of the rest is unknown. The sample yields about 200,000 clones; under 13% were counted once. Jointly, the top ten make up less than 1.5% of the sample. The specimen sequenced was central memory CD4+ T cells from blood. The origin of the receptors is a man aged 18 to 29 in good health.

The chain combines TRBV14 with TRBJ2-7, with 9 bases fitting TRBD1. Germline CDR1 reads SGHDN; CDR2 reads FVKESK. This CDR3 spans 16 amino acids. V dropped 2 bases and J dropped 2; count of bases not matched to a gene: 7. The CDR3, as DNA: TGTGCCAGCAGCCAATATCCGGGACAGGGCACCTACGAGCAGTACTTC. It translates to CASSQYPGQGTYEQYF.

The chain's CDR3 is CAWRYGLLPEGYTF. CDR3 bases: TGTGCCTGGAGGTACGGACTTCTCCCGGAGGGCTACACCTTC. The chain has TRBV30 and TRBJ1-2; D call uncertain. There are 14 residues in the CDR3. Germline assignment: CDR1 GTSNPN and CDR2 SVGIG (reference sequence). The V gene lost 3 bases and the J gene lost 8 bases, with 19 bases spanning the gap.

CDR3 coding DNA: TGTGCCATCAGGACCGGGACAGCTGTCTACGAGCAGTACTTC. Protein product: CAIRTGTAVYEQYF. The J gene is TRBJ2-7, the V gene TRBV10-3; 7 bases agree with TRBD1. This CDR3 has 14 amino acids. Germline CDR1 and CDR2: ENHRY and SYGVKD. V trimming: 6 bases; J trimming: 3 bases; junction bases outside the gene matches: 8.

This clone was detected a few times. The V gene is TRBV7-8, the J gene TRBJ2-7; D call uncertain. This CDR3 spans 14 amino acids. Trimming cost V 5 bases and J 3 bases, with 14 bases left between them. Germline CDR1 is SGHVS and CDR2 is FQNEAQ. CDR3 sequence (DNA): TGTGCCAGCAGCACGGACGGCATGGGCTACGAGCAGTACTTC. Encoded protein: CASSTDGMGYEQYF.

The chain employs TRBV7-9 and TRBJ2-3, with no clear D. Germline lookup yields CDR1 SEHNR and CDR2 FQNEAQ (reference sequence). The V end was cut by 5 bases, the J end by 4 bases, with 10 bases between. The CDR3 is 13 residues long. CDR3 region: CASSRWVADTQYF. The CDR3 nucleotides read TGTGCCAGCAGCCGATGGGTGGCAGATACGCAGTATTTT.

This chain links TRBV5-4 with TRBJ2-1; 7 bases fit TRBD2. This CDR3 is 15 amino acids long. Per the germline V gene, CDR1 is SGHNT and CDR2 is YYREEE (reference sequence). The trim removed 0 bases at V and 6 bases at J, leaving 6 bases unmatched. The CDR3 DNA reads TGTGCCAGCAGCTTGGCTAGCGGAGTCCCCAATGAGCAGTTCTTC. Its translation: CASSLASGVPNEQFF.

Only a few counts were recorded for this clone. The chain combines TRBV14 with TRBJ1-4, with TRBD1 identical over 7 bases. CDR1 is SGHDN, CDR2 FVKESK, per germline. The CDR3 contains 14 residues. V shed 5 bases, J shed 8 bases, and the junction held 8 bases outside the gene matches. CDR3 in amino acids: CASSVRTGGEKLFF. CDR3 coding DNA: TGTGCCAGCAGCGTCCGGACAGGCGGGGAAAAACTGTTTTTT. Based on the CDR3 plus reference TRBV14 and TRBJ1-4, the full variable domain is EAGVTQFPSHSVIEKGQTVTLRCDPISGHDNLYWYRRVMGKEIKFLLHFVKESKQDESGMPNNRFLAERTGGTYSTLKVQPAELEDSGVYFCASSVRTGGEKLFFGSGTQLSVL.

The gene calls are TRBV5-1 and TRBJ2-1, with 7 bases lining up with TRBD2. Germline V gives CDR1 SGHRS, CDR2 YFSETQ. Trimming took 0 bases from V and 8 from J; bases not matched to a gene: 5. This CDR3 comprises 14 residues. The CDR3 nucleotides read TGCGCCAGCAGCTTGGGGGAGGGCCGCGATGAGCAGTTCTTC. Protein sequence: CASSLGEGRDEQFF.

This clone appeared a few times. V and J are TRBV7-2 and TRBJ2-7, with 7 bases that match TRBD1. V dropped 5 bases and J dropped 6; count of bases not matched to a gene: 7. The CDR3 runs to 13 residues. Germline V CDR1 and CDR2: SGHTA, FQGNSA. The CDR3: CASSAVRGSEQYF. CDR3 nucleotides: TGTGCCAGCAGCGCCGTCAGGGGGAGCGAGCAGTACTTC.

V and J are TRBV7-8 and TRBJ1-2; 7 positions agree with TRBD1. CDR1 is SGHVS and CDR2 is FQNEAQ in the germline V gene. The CDR3 runs 14 residues. The junction had 5 bases not matched to a gene; V was cut back by 5 bases and J by 2 bases. CDR3 sequence reads: CASSPGQLNYGYTF. CDR3 sequence (DNA): TGTGCCAGCAGCCCGGGACAGTTGAACTATGGCTACACCTTC.

Here the CDR3 reads CASSSTGTGKGYTF. The CDR3 coding sequence is TGTGCCAGCAGCTCTACCGGGACAGGGAAGGGCTACACCTTC. J is TRBJ1-2 and V is TRBV13, with 9 nucleotides matching TRBD1. Germline assignment: CDR1 PRHDT and CDR2 FYEKMQ (reference sequence). The CDR3 covers 14 residues. V was pared by 4 bases and J by 8 bases, with 8 bases of the junction left unmatched.

This clone showed up many times. The chain combines TRBV11-2 with TRBJ2-3; D perhaps matches TRBD2 (6 bases). The V gene's germline CDR1 is SGHAT and CDR2 FQNNGV. There are 14 residues in the CDR3. V lost 2 bases to trimming and J lost 3 bases, with 9 bases between them. CDR3 amino acids: CASSLSLATDTQYF. The CDR3 nucleotides read TGTGCCAGCAGCTTATCGCTAGCGACAGATACGCAGTATTTT.

The sample holds a few counts of this clone. The rearrangement links TRBV15 to TRBJ2-2, with 7 bases that match TRBD2. The CDR3 spans 14 residues. Germline trimming cut 5 bases from V and 4 bases from J; bases unmatched to any gene: 4. CDR1 is LNHNV and CDR2 is YYDKDF in the germline V gene (reference sequence). The CDR3 loop reads CATSAGVSTGELFF. The CDR3 region has the DNA TGTGCCACCAGCGCGGGGGTGAGCACCGGGGAGCTGTTTTTT.

The J gene is TRBJ2-3, the V gene TRBV4-1; 11 bases map to TRBD2. CDR3 length: 18 amino acids. V lost 4 bases and J lost 1; bases outside the gene matches: 10. The V gene's germline CDR1 is MGHRA and CDR2 YSYEKL. The CDR3 protein is CASSPANLAGGGTDTQYF. The CDR3 region has the DNA TGCGCCAGCAGCCCCGCTAACCTAGCGGGAGGCGGCACAGATACGCAGTATTTT.

As to this clone: One junction end does not reproduce the germline sequence, and a read error may be involved. V gene TRBV28 combines with J gene TRBJ2-3, with TRBD1 identical over 9 bases. This CDR3 has 15 amino acids. Germline CDR1 is MDHEN and CDR2 is SYDVKM. The CDR3 spells CASSSQTGQGSTRHF. The CDR3 nucleotides are TGTGCCAGCAGTTCCCAAACGGGACAGGGATCCACCCGGCATTTT.

This clone has more than one count but fewer than ten. The V and J genes are TRBV13 and TRBJ2-1; D call uncertain. The CDR3 loop spans 15 amino acids. Germline CDR1 PRHDT, CDR2 FYEKMQ (reference sequence). V lost 6 bases to trimming and J lost 5 bases, with 17 bases between them. The CDR3 loop is CASSEALGVHNEQFF. The CDR3 bases are TGTGCCAGCAGTGAAGCGCTTGGGGTCCACAATGAGCAGTTCTTC.

J is TRBJ2-1 and V is TRBV29-1; D remains ambiguous. The CDR3 is 11 residues long. V was trimmed by 5 bases and J by 7 bases, leaving 9 bases between them. Germline CDR1 is SQVTM and CDR2 is ANQGSEA. CDR3 nucleotide sequence: TGCAGCGTTTGGGTGCAGAATGAGCAGTTCTTC. It codes for CSVWVQNEQFF.

The chain has TRBV9 and TRBJ2-3; tentatively, D is TRBD1 (5 bases). V lost 0 bases to trimming and J lost 4 bases, with 12 bases between them. Germline V gives CDR1 SGDLS, CDR2 YYNGEE. CDR3 size: 15 residues. In nucleotides, the CDR3 is TGTGCCAGCAGCGTAGACCCCCAGGGTTCAGATACGCAGTATTTT. Translating it yields CASSVDPQGSDTQYF.

This clone came up a few times. The chain couples TRBV6-6 to TRBJ1-1; D ambiguous. The CDR3 has 14 residues. Germline V gene data show CDR1 as MNHNY and CDR2 as SVGAGI (reference sequence). The ends were cut back, 6 bases at V and 1 base at J, with 12 bases in the middle. Here the CDR3 DNA reads TGTGCCAGCAGCCCCCTGGGAGGGAACACTGAAGCTTTCTTT. Its protein is CASSPLGGNTEAFF.

The chain carries TRBV30 and TRBJ1-1; no reliable D call. The ends were cut back, 0 bases at V and 4 bases at J, with 9 bases in the middle. Germline V lookup: CDR1 GTSNPN, CDR2 SVGIG (reference sequence). CDR3 size: 13 residues. The CDR3 region has the DNA TGTGCCTGGAGTGTCGCGGTGGGCACTGAAGCTTTCTTT. It yields the protein CAWSVAVGTEAFF.

In this sample, this clone turned up a few times. This chain connects TRBV2 to TRBJ2-1; D uncertain. The ends were cut back, 8 bases at V and 0 bases at J, with 14 bases in the middle. Germline V CDR1 and CDR2: SNHLY, FYNNEI. The CDR3 loop spans 15 amino acids. The CDR3 coding sequence is TGTGCCAGCGCCCAAGACGGACCCTCCTACAATGAGCAGTTCTTC. Protein: CASAQDGPSYNEQFF.

The V and J genes are TRBV10-3 and TRBJ1-2; weak D call: TRBD1 (5 bases). Germline-derived CDR1 and CDR2 are ENHRY and SYGVKD. The CDR3 runs 14 residues. Trimming cost V 5 bases and J 3 bases, with 13 bases left between them. The CDR3 spells CAISKTTEHYGYTF. Here the CDR3 DNA reads TGTGCCATCAGTAAGACGACAGAACACTATGGCTACACCTTC.

There are a few counts of this clone. J is TRBJ2-5 and V is TRBV25-1; the D is unclear. The CDR3 contains 12 residues. CDR1 and CDR2 (germline): MGHDK, SYGVNS. The V end lost 9 bases, the J end lost 5 bases, and 13 bases lay between the germline ends. The CDR3 region has the DNA TGTGCCAGTGGCAGCCCATGGGAGACCCAGTACTTC. Its protein product is CASGSPWETQYF.

This clone was seen a handful of times. This chain joins TRBV15 and TRBJ2-5, with 9 bases fitting TRBD2. The better agreement between TRBJ2-7 and the DNA end casts doubt on the J call. CDR3 length equals 15 residues. Germline V gene lookup returns CDR1 LNHNV and CDR2 YYDKDF (reference sequence). CDR3 residues: CATSSSGRVLYEQYF. The CDR3 DNA reads as TGTGCCACCAGCAGTAGCGGGAGAGTGTTGTACGAGCAGTACTTC.